Following are 15 T cell receptor beta chains from one sample sequenced in a study of shared clonotypes between healthy human individuals (TCRdb year 2020). CD8 naive samples were CD45RO-negative cells positively selected for CCR7, giving a CD45RA+CCR7+ population that excluded TemRA cells. Libraries were made using the immunoSEQ multiplex PCR assay. The source is immuneACCESS, and TCRdb retained only in-frame sequences with V and J called. Part of the clones is not carried over; for the studies checked, unresolved V genes explain less than half of this, and the remainder is unexplained. The sample table contains more than 2 million clones; only one count was recorded for 90% to 95% of them. About 1.7% of the sample is in the top ten clones. What was sequenced was naive CD8+ T cells from PBMCs. The sample's cell subset or site label is to be understood as: CD45RA+CCR7+. These receptors all stem from a man younger than 35 in good health. Some clones in this sample may be carry-over from other donors' samples.

The chain uses TRBV27 and TRBJ2-1, with 7 bases identical to TRBD2. V trimming: 6 bases; J trimming: 7 bases; junction bases outside the gene matches: 12. CDR1 is MNHEY and CDR2 is SMNVEV in the germline V gene (reference sequence). The CDR3 has 15 amino acids. The CDR3 is CASSPWAGDGNEQFF. Here the CDR3 DNA reads TGTGCCAGCAGCCCCTGGGCGGGAGATGGAAATGAGCAGTTCTTC.

CDR3 in amino acids: CATSRGPGEYGTDTQYF. CDR3 coding DNA: TGTGCCACCAGCAGGGGACCGGGGGAGTACGGCACAGATACGCAGTATTTT. J is TRBJ2-3 and V is TRBV15; the D gene is possibly TRBD2 (6 bases). CDR3 length: 17 residues. Trimming shortened V by 3 bases and J by 1 base, and 17 bases separated the two germline ends. Germline V CDR1 and CDR2: LNHNV, YYDKDF (reference sequence).

The rearrangement joins TRBV6-5 to TRBJ2-7, with D hard to call. V was shortened by 5 bases and J by 3 bases, with 14 bases between the two germline ends. Germline V CDR1 and CDR2: MNHEY, SVGAGI. The CDR3 sequence is 14 residues long. CDR3 amino acids: CASSPPRPDYEQYF. DNA of the CDR3: TGTGCCAGCAGTCCTCCTCGGCCTGACTACGAGCAGTACTTC.

The CDR3 bases are TGTGCCAGCAGTTTAGGTTCCATCTATGGCTACACCTTC. This codes for CASSLGSIYGYTF. The chain employs TRBV28 and TRBJ1-2; D uncertain. Trimming pared 2 bases from V and 4 bases from J, leaving 8 bases between. The CDR3 runs to 13 residues. CDR1 and CDR2 (germline): MDHEN, SYDVKM.

J is TRBJ2-7 and V is TRBV15, with 9 bases identical to TRBD2. Per the germline V gene, CDR1 is LNHNV and CDR2 is YYDKDF (reference sequence). V lost 0 bases to trimming and J lost 2 bases; unmatched junction nucleotides: 5. The CDR3 spans 16 residues. Here the CDR3 reads CATSRDRRLAAYEQYF. Written as DNA, the CDR3 is TGTGCCACCAGCAGAGATCGCAGACTAGCGGCCTACGAGCAGTACTTC.

The J gene is TRBJ2-5, the V gene TRBV9; D possibly uses TRBD1 or TRBD2 (5 bases each). Trimming removed 4 bases from V and 2 bases from J, with 12 bases in between. CDR3 length: 14 amino acids. Germline V gene lookup returns CDR1 SGDLS and CDR2 YYNGEE. CDR3 sequence reads: CASSPGTYQETQYF. In DNA, the CDR3 is TGTGCCAGCAGCCCCGGGACCTATCAAGAGACCCAGTACTTC.

The chain recombines TRBV5-1 with TRBJ2-1; D ambiguous. In germline, CDR1 is SGHRS, CDR2 YFSETQ. CDR3 size: 12 residues. With 3 bases removed from V and 3 bases from J, the gap between germline ends came to 4 bases. CDR3 nucleotides: TGCGCCAGCAGCTGGAGCTACAATGAGCAGTTCTTC. It is translated as CASSWSYNEQFF.

The chain links TRBV5-6 to TRBJ2-3; 10 bases line up with TRBD1. Germline-derived CDR1 and CDR2 are SGHDT and YYEEEE. V shed 0 bases and J 7 bases; nucleotides not matched to a gene: 8. CDR3 length: 16 residues. The CDR3 nucleotides read TGTGCCAGCAGCTTGGTGGGACAGGGGACCCTGTATACGCAGTATTTT. This sequence encodes CASSLVGQGTLYTQYF.

V gene TRBV27 combines with J gene TRBJ2-7; D tentatively fits TRBD1 or TRBD2 (7 bases each). Looked up from germline, CDR1 is MNHEY and CDR2 is SMNVEV (reference sequence). CDR3 size: 13 residues. V was cut by 7 bases and J by 2 bases, with 12 bases left in between. The chain's CDR3 is CASKPGGAYEQYF. In DNA, the CDR3 is TGTGCCAGCAAGCCAGGGGGGGCCTACGAGCAGTACTTC.

The J gene is TRBJ2-3, the V gene TRBV5-1, with TRBD2 identical over 8 bases. The CDR3 has 15 residues. The junction had 2 bases not matched to a gene; V was cut back by 0 bases and J by 2 bases. Germline CDR1 and CDR2: SGHRS and YFSETQ. CDR3 loop: CASSLDGGVTDTQYF. DNA of the CDR3: TGCGCCAGCAGCTTGGACGGGGGGGTCACAGATACGCAGTATTTT.

The V call is TRBV13, the J call TRBJ1-3, with D possibly matching TRBD1 (6 bases). CDR1 is PRHDT, CDR2 FYEKMQ, per germline (reference sequence). V was cut by 4 bases and J by 0 bases, with 10 bases left in between. This CDR3 has 15 residues. The CDR3 protein is CASSWTVTSGNTIYF. In nucleotides, the CDR3 is TGTGCCAGCAGCTGGACAGTGACCTCTGGAAACACCATATATTTT.

The chain recombines TRBV13 with TRBJ1-3; TRBD1 is a possible D gene (5 bases). The V gene's germline CDR1 is PRHDT and CDR2 FYEKMQ (reference sequence). Trimming removed 5 bases at V and 4 bases at J, with 15 bases between. The CDR3 runs 15 residues. The CDR3 loop reads CASSGGRDQGNTIYF. As DNA, the CDR3 is TGTGCCAGCAGCGGTGGAAGGGACCAGGGAAACACCATATATTTT.

V and J are TRBV7-2 and TRBJ2-3; 7 bases agree with TRBD2. Germline V gives CDR1 SGHTA, CDR2 FQGNSA. V shed 3 bases and J 0 bases; nucleotides not matched to a gene: 12. The CDR3 extends over 18 amino acids. The CDR3 loop is CASSFSSGATRSTDTQYF. The DNA of the CDR3 is TGTGCCAGCAGCTTCTCTAGCGGCGCAACACGGAGCACAGATACGCAGTATTTT.

As concerns this clone: Other DNA variants within this sample encode the same CDR3. The chain joins TRBV4-3 to TRBJ2-7; 10 bases agree with TRBD2. This CDR3 is built from 15 residues. The V segment lost 1 base and the J segment 5 bases; nucleotides outside the gene matches: 5. CDR1 is LGHNA and CDR2 is YSLEER in the germline V gene. The CDR3 DNA reads as TGCGCCAGCAGCCAAGGGGGGCTAGCGGGAGACGAGCAGTACTTC. This gives the protein CASSQGGLAGDEQYF.

This clone has only a few counts. The sample contains more than one DNA sequence encoding this CDR3. The gene calls are TRBV7-9 and TRBJ1-5; D remains ambiguous. V gave up 1 base and J gave up 4 bases, with 5 bases separating them. Germline-derived CDR1 and CDR2 are SEHNR and FQNEAQ (reference sequence). The CDR3 is 13 residues long. The CDR3 region is CASSLVGNQPQHF. The CDR3 DNA reads as TGTGCCAGCAGCTTAGTGGGAAATCAGCCCCAGCATTTT.